Below are 28 T cell receptor beta chains sequenced from a single sample in a study of cytomegalovirus exposure and HLA in healthy donors. Use of 60 Vbeta and 13 Jbeta primers characterized the PCR. TCRdb keeps only in-frame clones here, not all; method: immunoSEQ multiplex PCR. The repertoire holds roughly 120,000 clones, with around 80% as singletons. Sample: PBMCs. All receptors come from a woman aged 18-35 years in good health and CMV-seropositive.

This sequence joins TRBV7-9 and TRBJ1-1; TRBD1 matches at 9 bases. The trim removed 0 bases at V and 10 bases at J, leaving 3 bases unmatched. CDR1 SEHNR and CDR2 FQNEAQ come from the germline V gene (reference sequence). CDR3 length equals 13 residues. CDR3 sequence reads: CASSLAGQGGAFF. Here the CDR3 DNA reads TGTGCCAGCAGCTTAGCGGGACAGGGAGGAGCTTTCTTT. Variable domain in full (rest from reference TRBV7-9 and TRBJ1-1): DTGVSQNPRHKITKRGQNVTFRCDPISEHNRLYWYRQTLGQGPEFLTYFQNEAQLEKSRLLSDRFSAERPKGSFSTLEIQRTEQGDSAMYLCASSLAGQGGAFFGQGTRLTVV.

V and J are TRBV19 and TRBJ1-1; tentatively, D is TRBD1 (5 bases). This CDR3 is 14 amino acids long. CDR1 is LNHDA and CDR2 is SQIVND in the germline V gene (reference sequence). With 7 bases removed from V and 5 bases from J, the gap between germline ends came to 17 bases. CDR3 in amino acids: CASTPGGGWTEAFF. The CDR3 nucleotides are TGTGCCAGTACCCCGGGGGGAGGGTGGACTGAAGCTTTCTTT.

The CDR3 DNA is TGTGCCAGCAGCGTTGGGACAGGGGTGGCTGGAAACACCATATATTTT. As protein: CASSVGTGVAGNTIYF. The chain combines TRBV9 with TRBJ1-3; 10 bases line up with TRBD1. V lost 2 bases, J lost 2 bases, and 4 bases stayed unmatched. The CDR3 spans 16 residues. CDR1 is SGDLS and CDR2 is YYNGEE in the germline V gene.

The genes are TRBV5-4 and TRBJ2-2, with TRBD2 matching over 10 bases. The junction had 1 base not matched to a gene; V was cut back by 1 base and J by 1 base. This CDR3 has 16 residues. Germline V gives CDR1 SGHNT, CDR2 YYREEE (reference sequence). The DNA of the CDR3 is TGTGCCAGCAGCTTGCCTAGCGGGAGGAACACCGGGGAGCTGTTTTTT. Its protein is CASSLPSGRNTGELFF. Based on the CDR3 plus reference TRBV5-4 and TRBJ2-2, the full variable domain is ETGVTQSPTHLIKTRGQQVTLRCSSQSGHNTVSWYQQALGQGPQFIFQYYREEENGRGNFPPRFSGLQFPNYSSELNVNALELDDSALYLCASSLPSGRNTGELFFGEGSRLTVL.

This clone appeared a few times. The chain employs TRBV5-5 and TRBJ1-1; D possibly corresponds to TRBD1 (6 bases). The ends were cut back, 5 bases at V and 1 base at J, with 12 bases in the middle. The CDR3 length is 14 residues. Germline V gene sequence: CDR1 SGHKS, CDR2 YYEKEE (reference sequence). CDR3 sequence reads: CASRAGTPNTEAFF. CDR3 nucleotides: TGTGCCAGCAGGGCTGGGACACCGAACACTGAAGCTTTCTTT.

This chain uses TRBV19 with TRBJ2-3; D is perhaps TRBD1 (7 bases). V lost 7 bases, J lost 6 bases, and 11 bases lay in between. This CDR3 has 12 residues. Germline V gives CDR1 LNHDA, CDR2 SQIVND (reference sequence). In DNA, the CDR3 is TGTGCCAGTACAGGGGGGATGGATACGCAGTATTTT. Protein product: CASTGGMDTQYF.

V and J are TRBV4-1 and TRBJ2-7; tentatively, D is TRBD2 (5 bases). This CDR3 has 14 amino acids. V lost 0 bases and J 5 bases, leaving 11 bases between the germline ends. Germline V lookup: CDR1 MGHRA, CDR2 YSYEKL. CDR3 sequence: CASSQEGGAHEQYF. In nucleotides, the CDR3 is TGCGCCAGCAGCCAAGAAGGAGGCGCCCACGAGCAGTACTTC.

The gene calls are TRBV27 and TRBJ1-5, with 8 bases matching TRBD1. V gave up 6 bases and J gave up 3 bases; unmatched junction bases: 7. The germline V gene encodes CDR1 MNHEY and CDR2 SMNVEV (reference sequence). CDR3 length: 15 residues. This CDR3 reads CASRLTGVVNQPQHF. CDR3 nucleotides: TGTGCCAGCAGGCTGACAGGGGTAGTCAATCAGCCCCAGCATTTT.

The chain links TRBV19 to TRBJ2-7; possibly TRBD2 for D (6 bases). The V and J ends lost 4 bases and 6 bases respectively, with 7 bases between them. The CDR3 is made up of 11 amino acids. Germline V gene lookup returns CDR1 LNHDA and CDR2 SQIVND (reference sequence). The CDR3 region has the DNA TGTGCCAGTAGTAACGGGGGCGAGCAGTACTTC. Translated, it gives CASSNGGEQYF.

V and J are TRBV5-1 and TRBJ1-1; D gene uncertain. The CDR3 is 17 residues long. The germline V gene encodes CDR1 SGHRS and CDR2 YFSETQ. V lost 0 bases and J lost 4, with 19 bases in between. This CDR3 is CASSLAPTSRDFTEAFF. Written as DNA, the CDR3 is TGCGCCAGCAGCTTGGCGCCTACGTCGAGGGATTTCACTGAAGCTTTCTTT. The complete variable domain, with remaining parts taken from reference TRBV5-1 and TRBJ1-1, reads KAGVTQTPRYLIKTRGQQVTLSCSPISGHRSVSWYQQTPGQGLQFLFEYFSETQRNKGNFPGRFSGRQFSNSRSEMNVSTLELGDSALYLCASSLAPTSRDFTEAFFGQGTRLTVV.

This chain joins TRBV16 and TRBJ1-1; 12 nucleotides match TRBD1. With V trimmed by 1 base and J by 4 bases, 7 bases remained unmatched. This CDR3 has 17 residues. Germline CDR1 KGHSY, CDR2 FQNENV. The CDR3 reads CASSQYGTGGQGTEAFF. The CDR3 coding sequence is TGTGCCAGCAGCCAATACGGGACAGGGGGCCAGGGCACTGAAGCTTTCTTT. The whole variable domain, filled in from reference TRBV16 and TRBJ1-1, reads GEEVAQTPKHLVRGEGQKAKLYCAPIKGHSYVFWYQQVLKNEFKFLISFQNENVFDETGMPKERFSAKCLPNSPCSLEIQATKLEDSAVYFCASSQYGTGGQGTEAFFGQGTRLTVV.

V gene TRBV19 combines with J gene TRBJ2-5, with TRBD2 matching 8 bases. V dropped 2 bases and J dropped 4; count of bases not matched to a gene: 6. The germline V gene has CDR1 LNHDA and CDR2 SQIVND (reference sequence). This CDR3 is 15 amino acids long. This CDR3 reads CASSILAGGGETQYF. Here the CDR3 DNA reads TGTGCCAGTAGTATATTGGCGGGGGGAGGAGAGACCCAGTACTTC.

The chain joins TRBV10-1 to TRBJ1-3, with unresolved D. V shed 0 bases and J shed 5 bases, with 5 bases lying between them. CDR1 is WNHNN and CDR2 is SYGVQD in the germline V gene (reference sequence). The CDR3 has 13 amino acids. The CDR3 coding sequence is TGCGCCAGCAGTGAGTCGAGTCGAAACACCATATATTTT. This sequence encodes CASSESSRNTIYF.

V is TRBV5-6 and J is TRBJ1-1; D might be TRBD1 (5 bases). Germline CDR1 is SGHDT and CDR2 is YYEEEE. V was cut by 0 bases and J by 11 bases, with 14 bases left in between. This CDR3 is 13 amino acids long. The CDR3, as DNA: TGTGCCAGCAGCTTGGGCCCCGGGGGTGGTGCTTTCTTT. This gives the protein CASSLGPGGGAFF.

The chain links TRBV10-3 to TRBJ2-5; 7 bases map to TRBD2. The CDR3 loop spans 14 amino acids. V was clipped by 5 bases and J by 2 bases; unmatched bases: 5. Germline V gene lookup returns CDR1 ENHRY and CDR2 SYGVKD. The CDR3 spells CAISPPGGQETQYF. CDR3 DNA: TGTGCCATCAGTCCCCCGGGGGGACAAGAGACCCAGTACTTC.

This chain links TRBV10-3 with TRBJ1-2, with D tentatively TRBD1 (6 bases). The length of the CDR3 is 14 residues. V was pared by 5 bases and J by 2 bases, with 12 bases between. Per the germline V gene, CDR1 is ENHRY and CDR2 is SYGVKD. CDR3 residues: CAISITGSNYGYTF. The DNA of the CDR3 is TGTGCCATCAGTATTACAGGGAGCAACTATGGCTACACCTTC.

The V gene is TRBV7-2, the J gene TRBJ2-5, with D unclear. The CDR3 contains 12 residues. Trimming pared 1 base from V and 13 bases from J, leaving 13 bases between. Germline V CDR1 and CDR2: SGHTA, FQGNSA. Here the CDR3 reads CASSLGQEGRYF. CDR3 nucleotide sequence: TGTGCCAGCAGCTTAGGTCAGGAAGGCAGGTACTTC. Using reference TRBV7-2 and TRBJ2-5 for the parts outside the CDR3, the full variable domain is GAGVSQSPSNKVTEKGKDVELRCDPISGHTALYWYRQSLGQGLEFLIYFQGNSAPDKSGLPSDRFSAERTGGSVSTLTIQRTQQEDSAVYLCASSLGQEGRYFGPGTRLLVL.

The CDR3 DNA reads TGTGCCAGCAGCACGTGGGGGCCCACCTACGAGCAGTACTTC. Protein: CASSTWGPTYEQYF. V and J are TRBV5-4 and TRBJ2-7; a weak D match, TRBD1 (6 bases). With 4 bases removed from V and 2 bases from J, the gap between germline ends came to 13 bases. The V gene's germline CDR1 is SGHNT and CDR2 YYREEE (reference sequence). The CDR3 sequence is 14 residues long.

J is TRBJ2-3 and V is TRBV4-1, with TRBD2 matching 10 bases. With 4 bases clipped from V and 3 bases from J, the junction kept 4 bases outside the gene matches. The germline gives CDR1 MGHRA, CDR2 YSYEKL. The CDR3 is 15 residues long. CDR3 in DNA: TGCGCCAGCAGCCTGAGCGGGGGGGCTACAGATACGCAGTATTTT. This encodes CASSLSGGATDTQYF.

The chain joins TRBV2 to TRBJ1-2; 9 nucleotides align to TRBD1. In germline, CDR1 is SNHLY, CDR2 FYNNEI. This CDR3 spans 14 amino acids. V was pared by 8 bases and J by 2 bases, with 6 bases of the junction left unmatched. In nucleotides, the CDR3 is TGTGCCAGCTGGACCGGGACAGGGAACTATGGCTACACCTTC. Residues: CASWTGTGNYGYTF.

The chain combines TRBV30 with TRBJ2-1; 9 nucleotides match TRBD2. The CDR3 spans 15 residues. The ends lost 0 bases at V and 6 bases at J; junction bases unmatched: 6. Germline V CDR1 and CDR2: GTSNPN, SVGIG (reference sequence). The CDR3 nucleotides are TGTGCCTGGAGTGTTCGGCGGGGGGGCGGCAATGAGCAGTTCTTC. It translates to CAWSVRRGGGNEQFF. Full variable domain (rest looked up from reference TRBV30 and TRBJ2-1): SQTIHQWPATLVQPVGSPLSLECTVEGTSNPNLYWYRQAAGRGLQLLFYSVGIGQISSEVPQNLSASRPQDRQFILSSKKLLLSDSGFYLCAWSVRRGGGNEQFFGPGTRLTVL.

This sequence joins TRBV19 and TRBJ1-2; 7 nucleotides agree with TRBD1. CDR3 length equals 14 residues. Germline CDR1 is LNHDA and CDR2 is SQIVND (reference sequence). With V trimmed by 6 bases and J by 7 bases, 11 bases remained unmatched. CDR3 region: CASSDDRVLSGYTF. DNA for the CDR3: TGTGCCAGTAGCGATGACAGGGTTCTTTCTGGCTACACCTTC.

This clone appeared a single time. CDR3 DNA: TGTGCCAGCAGCCGGGACAGATCCTACGAGCAGTACTTC. Translating gives CASSRDRSYEQYF. The chain combines TRBV5-6 with TRBJ2-7, with TRBD1 identical over 7 bases. Germline CDR1 and CDR2: SGHDT and YYEEEE. V lost 4 bases, J lost 1 base, and 2 bases stayed unmatched. The CDR3 is 13 residues long. The full variable domain, its missing parts supplied by reference TRBV5-6 and TRBJ2-7, is DAGVTQSPTHLIKTRGQQVTLRCSPKSGHDTVSWYQQALGQGPQFIFQYYEEEERQRGNFPDRFSGHQFPNYSSELNVNALLLGDSALYLCASSRDRSYEQYFGPGTRLTVT.

V gene TRBV27 combines with J gene TRBJ2-3; 11 bases are a match to TRBD2. This CDR3 is 18 amino acids long. Germline values: CDR1 MNHEY, CDR2 SMNVEV (reference sequence). Germline trimming cut 3 bases from V and 4 bases from J; bases unmatched to any gene: 12. The CDR3 bases are TGTGCCAGCAGTTTGTTAGCGGGGGGGCTGAGTGGGGCAGATACGCAGTATTTT. Its translation: CASSLLAGGLSGADTQYF.

The CDR3 loop reads CASSSRDRPYGYTF. DNA of the CDR3: TGTGCCAGCAGTTCGAGGGACAGGCCCTATGGCTACACCTTC. The rearrangement joins TRBV28 to TRBJ1-2, with 8 nucleotides matching TRBD1. The CDR3 runs 14 residues. The J segment lost 4 bases and the V segment lost 4 bases, leaving 5 bases of the junction unmatched. From germline, CDR1 is MDHEN and CDR2 SYDVKM.

This chain links TRBV7-9 with TRBJ1-4; no clear D. V was shortened by 7 bases and J by 0 bases, with 6 bases between the two germline ends. This CDR3 contains 13 residues. Germline V CDR1 and CDR2: SEHNR, FQNEAQ (reference sequence). The CDR3 loop is CASTSATNEKLFF. As DNA, the CDR3 is TGTGCCAGCACGTCGGCAACTAATGAAAAACTGTTTTTT. The variable domain in full, completed from reference TRBV7-9 and TRBJ1-4, reads DTGVSQNPRHKITKRGQNVTFRCDPISEHNRLYWYRQTLGQGPEFLTYFQNEAQLEKSRLLSDRFSAERPKGSFSTLEIQRTEQGDSAMYLCASTSATNEKLFFGSGTQLSVL.

CDR3 bases: TGTGCCCTTCGGGACACCTCAAATTCCTACGAGCAGTACTTC. Amino acids: CALRDTSNSYEQYF. The chain uses TRBV10-3 and TRBJ2-7; possibly TRBD1 for D (6 bases). The CDR3 loop spans 14 amino acids. Looked up from germline, CDR1 is ENHRY and CDR2 is SYGVKD. V was clipped by 11 bases and J by 1 base, with 18 bases between them.

This clone was found once. J is TRBJ2-5 and V is TRBV9; 7 bases are a match to TRBD2. The V and J ends lost 4 bases and 9 bases, in that order; junction bases with no gene match: 9. Germline V lookup: CDR1 SGDLS, CDR2 YYNGEE. CDR3 length: 13 residues. CDR3 bases: TGTGCCAGCAGCCAGCGGGACCTCGGGTCCCAGTACTTC. Protein sequence: CASSQRDLGSQYF.